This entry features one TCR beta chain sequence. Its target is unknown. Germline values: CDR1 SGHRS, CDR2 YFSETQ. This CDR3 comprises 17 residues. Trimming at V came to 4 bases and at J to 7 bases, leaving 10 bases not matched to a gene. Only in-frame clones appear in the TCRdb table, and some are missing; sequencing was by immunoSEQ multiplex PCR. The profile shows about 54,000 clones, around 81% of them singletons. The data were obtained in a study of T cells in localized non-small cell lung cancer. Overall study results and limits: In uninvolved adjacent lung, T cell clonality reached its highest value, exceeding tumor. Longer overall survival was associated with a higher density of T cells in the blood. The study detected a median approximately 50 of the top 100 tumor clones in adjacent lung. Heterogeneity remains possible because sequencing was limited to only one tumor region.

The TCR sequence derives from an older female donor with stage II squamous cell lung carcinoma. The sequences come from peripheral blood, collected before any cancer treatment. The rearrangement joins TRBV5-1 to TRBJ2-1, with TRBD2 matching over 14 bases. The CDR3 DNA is TGCGCCAGCAGCCCCAGACTAGCGGGGGGGCTAGTAAATGAGCAGTTCTTC. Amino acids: CASSPRLAGGLVNEQFF.